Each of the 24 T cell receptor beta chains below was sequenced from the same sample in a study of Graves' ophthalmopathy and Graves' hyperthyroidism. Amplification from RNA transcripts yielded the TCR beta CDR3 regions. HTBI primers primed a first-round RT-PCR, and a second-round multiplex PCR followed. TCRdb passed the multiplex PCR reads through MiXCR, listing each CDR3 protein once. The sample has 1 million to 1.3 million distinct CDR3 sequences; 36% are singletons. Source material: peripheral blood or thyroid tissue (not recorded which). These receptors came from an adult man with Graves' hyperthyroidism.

CDR3 protein: CSVGDNEKLFF. CDR3 nucleotide sequence: TGCAGCGTTGGTGATAATGAAAAACTGTTTTTT. V usage is TRBV29-1 and J usage is TRBJ1-4; no clear D. This CDR3 has 11 amino acids. V lost 4 bases, J lost 4 bases, and 4 bases lay in between. In germline, CDR1 is SQVTM, CDR2 ANQGSEA.

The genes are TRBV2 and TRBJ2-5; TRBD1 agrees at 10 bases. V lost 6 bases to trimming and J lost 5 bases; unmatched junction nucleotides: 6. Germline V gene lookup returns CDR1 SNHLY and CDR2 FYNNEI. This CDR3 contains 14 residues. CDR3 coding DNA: TGTGCCAGCAGGTTGGACAGGGGGGAGGAGACCCAGTACTTC. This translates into CASRLDRGEETQYF. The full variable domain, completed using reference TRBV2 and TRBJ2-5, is EPEVTQTPSHQVTQMGQEVILRCVPISNHLYFYWYRQILGQKVEFLVSFYNNEISEKSEIFDDQFSVERPDGSNFTLKIRSTKLEDSAMYFCASRLDRGEETQYFGPGTRLLVL.

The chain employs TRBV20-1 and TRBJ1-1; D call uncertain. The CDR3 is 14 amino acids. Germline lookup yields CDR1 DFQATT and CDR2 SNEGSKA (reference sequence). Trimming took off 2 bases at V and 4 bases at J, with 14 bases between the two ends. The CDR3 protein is CSARRGRAGTEAFF. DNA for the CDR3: TGCAGTGCTAGAAGAGGGCGGGCTGGCACTGAAGCTTTCTTT.

DNA for the CDR3: TGTGCCAGCAGTTCCGAGGGGGCGTCCGCGCAGACCCAGTACTTC. The encoded protein is CASSSEGASAQTQYF. The chain recombines TRBV6-6 with TRBJ2-5; TRBD1 agrees at 7 bases. CDR3 length equals 15 residues. V lost 4 bases and J lost 6; bases outside the gene matches: 11. Germline assignment: CDR1 MNHNY and CDR2 SVGAGI (reference sequence).

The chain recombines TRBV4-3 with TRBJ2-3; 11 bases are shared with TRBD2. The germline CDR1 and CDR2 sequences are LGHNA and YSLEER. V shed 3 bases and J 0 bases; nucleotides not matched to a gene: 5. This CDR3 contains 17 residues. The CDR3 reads CASSQKLAGASTDTQYF. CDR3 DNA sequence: TGCGCCAGCAGCCAGAAACTAGCGGGGGCTAGCACAGATACGCAGTATTTT.

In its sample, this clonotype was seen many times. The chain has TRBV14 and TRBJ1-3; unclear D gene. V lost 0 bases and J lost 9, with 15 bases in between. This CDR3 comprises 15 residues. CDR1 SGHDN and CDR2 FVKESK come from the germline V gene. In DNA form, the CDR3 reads TGTGCCAGCAGCCAAGAAGCGACACTCTTGAGCACCATATATTTT. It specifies CASSQEATLLSTIYF.

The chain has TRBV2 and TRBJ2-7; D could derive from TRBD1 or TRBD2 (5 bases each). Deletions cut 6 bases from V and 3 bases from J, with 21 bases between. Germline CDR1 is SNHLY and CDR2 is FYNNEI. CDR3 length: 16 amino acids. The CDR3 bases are TGTGCCAGCAGGGGGGTTCGGAAAGCGGCTCACTACGAGCAGTACTTC. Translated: CASRGVRKAAHYEQYF.

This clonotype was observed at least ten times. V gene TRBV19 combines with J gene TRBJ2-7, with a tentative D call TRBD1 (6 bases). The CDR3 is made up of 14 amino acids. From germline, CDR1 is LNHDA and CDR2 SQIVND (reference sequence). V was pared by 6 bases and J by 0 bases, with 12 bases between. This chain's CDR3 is CASRLGAGSYEQYF. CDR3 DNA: TGTGCCAGTAGACTGGGGGCAGGCTCCTACGAGCAGTACTTC.

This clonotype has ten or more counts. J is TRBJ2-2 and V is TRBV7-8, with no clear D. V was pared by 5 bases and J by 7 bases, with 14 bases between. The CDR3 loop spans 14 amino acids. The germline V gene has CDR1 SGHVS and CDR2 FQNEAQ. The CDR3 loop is CASSRITRIGELFF. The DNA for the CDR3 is TGTGCCAGCAGCCGCATCACGAGGATCGGGGAGCTGTTTTTT.

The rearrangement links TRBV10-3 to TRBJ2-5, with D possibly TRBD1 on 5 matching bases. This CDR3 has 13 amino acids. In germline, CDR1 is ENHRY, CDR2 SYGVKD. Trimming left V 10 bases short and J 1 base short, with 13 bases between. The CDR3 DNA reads TGTGCCAGCAGGGAATATGTCCAAGAGACCCAGTACTTC. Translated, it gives CASREYVQETQYF.

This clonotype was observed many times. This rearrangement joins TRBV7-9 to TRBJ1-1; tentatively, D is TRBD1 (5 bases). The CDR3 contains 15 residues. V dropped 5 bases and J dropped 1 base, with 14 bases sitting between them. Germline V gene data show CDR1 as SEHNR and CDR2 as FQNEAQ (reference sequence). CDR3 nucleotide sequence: TGTGCCAGCAGCGACACGGGACGGCGGAACACTGAAGCTTTCTTT. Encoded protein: CASSDTGRRNTEAFF.

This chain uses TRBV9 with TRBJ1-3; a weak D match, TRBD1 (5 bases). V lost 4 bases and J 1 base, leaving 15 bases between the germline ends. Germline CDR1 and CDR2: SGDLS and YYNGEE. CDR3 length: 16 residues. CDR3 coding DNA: TGTGCCAGCAGCCAAGGACCCGGGGCTTCTGGAAACACCATATATTTT. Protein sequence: CASSQGPGASGNTIYF. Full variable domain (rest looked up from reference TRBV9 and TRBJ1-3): DSGVTQTPKHLITATGQRVTLRCSPRSGDLSVYWYQQSLDQGLQFLIQYYNGEERAKGNILERFSAQQFPDLHSELNLSSLELGDSALYFCASSQGPGASGNTIYFGEGSWLTVV.

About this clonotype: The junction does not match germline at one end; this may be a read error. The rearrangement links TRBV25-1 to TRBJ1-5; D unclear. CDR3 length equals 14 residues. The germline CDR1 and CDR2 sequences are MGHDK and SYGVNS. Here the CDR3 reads CASSHTNSNQPRHF. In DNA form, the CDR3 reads TGTGCCAGCAGCCACACAAATAGCAATCAGCCCCGGCATTTT.

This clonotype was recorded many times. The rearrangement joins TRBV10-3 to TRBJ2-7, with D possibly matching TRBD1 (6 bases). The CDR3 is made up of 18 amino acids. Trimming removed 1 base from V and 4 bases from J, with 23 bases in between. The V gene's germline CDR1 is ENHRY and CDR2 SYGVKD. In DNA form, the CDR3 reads TGTGCCATCAGTGAGTTCTCAGGGGCGGGCTTGAATACTTACGAGCAGTACTTC. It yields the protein CAISEFSGAGLNTYEQYF.

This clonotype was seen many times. CDR3 coding DNA: TGTGCCAGCAGCTTTGGTAGTTCAGAGACCCAGTACTTC. This gives the protein CASSFGSSETQYF. V gene TRBV7-9 combines with J gene TRBJ2-5; D uncertain. This CDR3 spans 13 amino acids. The ends were cut back, 3 bases at V and 4 bases at J, with 9 bases in the middle. CDR1 and CDR2 from the germline V gene are SEHNR and FQNEAQ (reference sequence).

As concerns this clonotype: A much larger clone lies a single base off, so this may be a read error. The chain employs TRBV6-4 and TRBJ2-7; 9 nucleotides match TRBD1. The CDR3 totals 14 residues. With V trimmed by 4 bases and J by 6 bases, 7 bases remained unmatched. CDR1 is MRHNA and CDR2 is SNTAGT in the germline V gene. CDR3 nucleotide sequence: TGTGCCAGCAGTGCCTGGGACAGGGATGGCGAGCAGTACTTC. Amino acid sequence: CASSAWDRDGEQYF.

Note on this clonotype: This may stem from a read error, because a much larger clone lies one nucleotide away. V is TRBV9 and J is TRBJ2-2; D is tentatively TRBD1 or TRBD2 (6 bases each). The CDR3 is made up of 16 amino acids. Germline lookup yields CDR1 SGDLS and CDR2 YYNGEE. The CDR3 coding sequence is TGTGCCAGCAGCGTAAGGGACACCCGAAACACCGGGGGGCTGTTTTTT. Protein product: CASSVRDTRNTGGLFF. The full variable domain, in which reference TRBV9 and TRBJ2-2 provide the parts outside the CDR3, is DSGVTQTPKHLITATGQRVTLRCSPRSGDLSVYWYQQSLDQGLQFLIQYYNGEERAKGNILERFSAQQFPDLHSELNLSSLELGDSALYFCASSVRDTRNTGGLFFGEGSRLTVL.

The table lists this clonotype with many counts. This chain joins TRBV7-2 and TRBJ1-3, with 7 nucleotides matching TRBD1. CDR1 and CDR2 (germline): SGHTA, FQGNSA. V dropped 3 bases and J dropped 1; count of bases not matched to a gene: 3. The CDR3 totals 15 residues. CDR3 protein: CASSFKTGSGNTIYF. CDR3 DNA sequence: TGTGCCAGCAGCTTCAAGACAGGGTCTGGAAACACCATATATTTT. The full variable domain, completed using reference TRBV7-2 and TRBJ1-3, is GAGVSQSPSNKVTEKGKDVELRCDPISGHTALYWYRQSLGQGLEFLIYFQGNSAPDKSGLPSDRFSAERTGGSVSTLTIQRTQQEDSAVYLCASSFKTGSGNTIYFGEGSWLTVV.

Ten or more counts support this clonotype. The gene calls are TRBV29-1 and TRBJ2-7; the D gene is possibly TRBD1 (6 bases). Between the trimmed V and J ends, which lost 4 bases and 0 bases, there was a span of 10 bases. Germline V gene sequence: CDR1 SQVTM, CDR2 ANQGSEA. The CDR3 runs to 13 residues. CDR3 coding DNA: TGCAGCGTTGGAGGGGGTGTCTCCTACGAGCAGTACTTC. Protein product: CSVGGGVSYEQYF.

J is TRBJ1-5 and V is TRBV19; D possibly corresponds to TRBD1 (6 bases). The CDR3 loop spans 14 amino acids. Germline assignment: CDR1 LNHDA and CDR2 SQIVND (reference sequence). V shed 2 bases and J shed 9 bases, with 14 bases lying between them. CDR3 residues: CASSIFPGELPQHF. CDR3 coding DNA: TGTGCCAGTAGTATATTTCCAGGGGAACTGCCCCAGCATTTT.

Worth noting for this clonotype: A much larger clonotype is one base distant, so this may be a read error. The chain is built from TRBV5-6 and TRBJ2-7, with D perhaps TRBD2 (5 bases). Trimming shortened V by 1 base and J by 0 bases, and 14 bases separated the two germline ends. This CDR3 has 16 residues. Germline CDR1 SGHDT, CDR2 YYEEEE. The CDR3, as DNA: TGTGCCAGCAGCTTGCCGGGGATGGTCAGCTCCTACGAGCAGTACTTC. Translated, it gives CASSLPGMVSSYEQYF. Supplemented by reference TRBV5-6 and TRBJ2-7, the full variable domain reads DAGVTQSPTHLIKTRGQQVTLRCSPKSGHDTVSWYQQALGQGPQFIFQYYEEEERQRGNFPDRFSGHQFPNYSSELNVNALLLGDSALYLCASSLPGMVSSYEQYFGPGTRLTVT.

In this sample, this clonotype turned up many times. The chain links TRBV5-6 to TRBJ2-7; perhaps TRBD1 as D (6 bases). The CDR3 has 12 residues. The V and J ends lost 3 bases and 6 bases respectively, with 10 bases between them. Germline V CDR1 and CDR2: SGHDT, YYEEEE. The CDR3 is CASSSGTIEQYF. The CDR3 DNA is TGTGCCAGCAGCTCTGGGACAATCGAGCAGTACTTC.

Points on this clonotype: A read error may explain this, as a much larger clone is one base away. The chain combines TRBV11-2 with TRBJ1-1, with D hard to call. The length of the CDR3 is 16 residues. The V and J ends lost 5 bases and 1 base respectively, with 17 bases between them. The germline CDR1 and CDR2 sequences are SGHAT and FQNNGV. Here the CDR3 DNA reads TGTGCCAGCAGCGCCTCAGGCCCGGGAACGAACACTGAAGCTTTCTTT. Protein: CASSASGPGTNTEAFF.

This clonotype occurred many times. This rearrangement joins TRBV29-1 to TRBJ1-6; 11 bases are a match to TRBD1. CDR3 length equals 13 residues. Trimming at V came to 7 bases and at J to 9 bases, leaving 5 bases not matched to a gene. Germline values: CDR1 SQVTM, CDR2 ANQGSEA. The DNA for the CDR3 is TGCAGCGCCAGGACAGGGGGCGGTTCACCCCTCCACTTT. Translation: CSARTGGGSPLHF.